These 30 T cell receptor beta chains originate from one sample sequenced in a study of regulatory T cells in long-lasting Graves disease. Construction of TCR beta libraries relied on iRepertoire HTBI primers and on Arm-PCR targeting CDR3 regions. Using its own MiXCR run on the multiplex PCR reads, TCRdb lists one record per CDR3 protein. The sample has 300,000 to 400,000 distinct CDR3 sequences, approximately 15% seen once. Noted time point: newly diagnosed GD, antithyroid drugs for less than 3 months. There was RNA extracted from PBMCs, and the TCR library was made from it. This sample was also put to use in a study of T cells in Graves' hyperthyroidism and ophthalmopathy.

Here the sequenced sample was peripheral blood mononuclear cells (PBMCs), taken at new diagnosis, from a patient treated with antithyroid drugs. The receptors derive from a man aged 40-49 years with Graves disease.

This clonotype was picked up many times. The chain uses TRBV7-2 and TRBJ1-6; D gene unclear. This CDR3 spans 14 amino acids. V was shortened by 3 bases and J by 9 bases, with 12 bases between the two germline ends. Germline assignment: CDR1 SGHTA and CDR2 FQGNSA. CDR3 residues: CASSLAALGSPLHF. CDR3 DNA sequence: TGTGCCAGCAGCTTGGCAGCCTTAGGTTCACCCCTCCACTTT.

To note about this clonotype: A much larger clone lies a single base off, so this may be a read error. The V and J genes are TRBV11-3 and TRBJ2-3; D may be TRBD2 (6 bases). This CDR3 spans 15 amino acids. CDR1 and CDR2 (germline): SGHNT, YENEEA. Written as DNA, the CDR3 is TGTGCCGGCAGTCGATCAACGGGGGGCACAGATACGCAGTATTTT. This codes for CAGSRSTGGTDTQYF. The full variable domain, its missing parts supplied by reference TRBV11-3 and TRBJ2-3, is EAGVVQSPRYKIIEKKQPVAFWCNPISGHNTLYWYLQNLGQGPELLIRYENEEAVDDSQLPKDRFSAERLKGVDSTLKIQPAELGDSAVYLCAGSRSTGGTDTQYFGPGTRLTVL.

The chain is built from TRBV9 and TRBJ2-5, with D tentatively TRBD1 (5 bases). The V gene lost 0 bases and the J gene lost 5 bases, with 14 bases spanning the gap. The germline gives CDR1 SGDLS, CDR2 YYNGEE. The CDR3 is 15 amino acids. CDR3 DNA sequence: TGTGCCAGCAGCGTAGCTGGGGCTAGTATGGAGACCCAGTACTTC. It translates to CASSVAGASMETQYF.

This clonotype has ten or more counts. The V gene is TRBV7-6, the J gene TRBJ2-7; TRBD2 agrees at 11 bases. Germline CDR1 reads SGHVS; CDR2 reads FNYEAQ. CDR3 length: 17 amino acids. V was clipped by 0 bases and J by 5 bases; unmatched bases: 9. The CDR3: CASSLALAGGLGDEQYF. CDR3 sequence (DNA): TGTGCCAGCAGCTTAGCGCTAGCGGGGGGACTGGGCGACGAGCAGTACTTC.

This clonotype has at least ten counts. V and J are TRBV24-1 and TRBJ2-3; 13 nucleotides agree with TRBD2. The CDR3 totals 16 residues. V dropped 4 bases and J dropped 3; count of bases not matched to a gene: 3. Germline loops: CDR1 KGHDR, CDR2 SFDVKD. The CDR3 DNA sequence: TGTGCCACCAGTGACCCGGGACTAGCGGGGACAGATACGCAGTATTTT. The encoded protein is CATSDPGLAGTDTQYF.

This clonotype came up a few times. It is likely a read error, because the conserved phenylalanine at the end of the CDR3 is missing. The chain couples TRBV5-1 to TRBJ2-7, with a possible D match to TRBD1 (5 bases). Trimming shortened V by 0 bases and J by 0 bases, and 13 bases separated the two germline ends. The CDR3 consists of 16 residues. CDR1 and CDR2 (germline): SGHRS, YFSETQ. The CDR3 is CASSLAEQVLSYEQYS. The CDR3 nucleotides are TGCGCCAGCAGCTTGGCGGAACAGGTCCTCTCCTACGAGCAGTACTCC.

This clonotype has more than one count but fewer than ten. The J gene is TRBJ2-1, the V gene TRBV7-6, with 8 bases matching TRBD2. Germline trimming cut 1 base from V and 6 bases from J; bases unmatched to any gene: 8. The germline CDR1 and CDR2 sequences are SGHVS and FNYEAQ. The CDR3 has 16 amino acids. In DNA form, the CDR3 reads TGTGCCAGCAGCTTAGTAGGCGGGGGGCCCCCCAATGAGCAGTTCTTC. Its translation is CASSLVGGGPPNEQFF.

This clonotype appeared many times. The rearrangement joins TRBV27 to TRBJ1-6; no reliable D call. V was shortened by 3 bases and J by 11 bases, with 20 bases between the two germline ends. Germline CDR1 and CDR2: MNHEY and SMNVEV (reference sequence). The CDR3 covers 16 residues. This CDR3 reads CASSLFYSEASTPLHF. Here the CDR3 DNA reads TGTGCCAGCAGTTTGTTTTACTCGGAGGCCAGTACACCCCTCCACTTT.

This clonotype came up a few times. The V call is TRBV5-1, the J call TRBJ2-7; perhaps D is TRBD1 or TRBD2 (5 bases each). Trimming cost V 4 bases and J 7 bases, with 21 bases left between them. CDR1 and CDR2 from the germline V gene are SGHRS and YFSETQ. This CDR3 is 15 amino acids long. The CDR3 sequence is CASSETVTGSGEQYF. The CDR3 nucleotides are TGCGCCAGCAGCGAGACAGTCACGGGGTCGGGAGAGCAGTACTTC.

This clonotype was counted many times. The chain carries TRBV3-1 and TRBJ1-1, with unresolved D. In germline, CDR1 is LGHDT, CDR2 YNNKEL (reference sequence). The CDR3 runs 14 residues. Trimming pared 4 bases from V and 0 bases from J, leaving 9 bases between. The chain's CDR3 is CASSPRIMNTEAFF. CDR3 coding DNA: TGTGCCAGCAGCCCGAGAATAATGAACACTGAAGCTTTCTTT.

This clonotype was recorded at least ten times. This chain connects TRBV7-2 to TRBJ2-5, with TRBD2 as a possible D gene (6 bases). With 1 base removed from V and 6 bases from J, the gap between germline ends came to 12 bases. Germline V gene sequence: CDR1 SGHTA, CDR2 FQGNSA. The CDR3 has 14 residues. For the CDR3, the DNA is TGTGCCAGCAGCTTAGGGGGGGTCTTGCAGACCCAGTACTTC. Amino acids: CASSLGGVLQTQYF.

This clonotype was detected a few times. The chain is built from TRBV6-2 or TRBV6-3 and TRBJ2-1; 12 bases agree with TRBD1. Germline loops: CDR1 MNHEY, CDR2 SVGEGT. The CDR3 is 16 residues long. V shed 4 bases, J shed 9 bases, and the junction held 10 bases outside the gene matches. The CDR3 bases are TGTGCCAGCAGTTTCGCATGGGACAGGGGGCACGGTGAGCAGTTCTTC. Amino acid sequence: CASSFAWDRGHGEQFF.

This clonotype was detected ten times or more. The chain has TRBV6-1 and TRBJ2-5, with 7 bases fitting TRBD1. The length of the CDR3 is 12 residues. The germline CDR1 and CDR2 sequences are MNHNS and SASEGT. Trimming removed 5 bases from V and 6 bases from J; junction bases left unmatched: 3. Here the CDR3 reads CASSRQGQTQYF. The CDR3 DNA is TGTGCCAGCAGTCGACAGGGTCAGACCCAGTACTTC.

This clonotype was detected a few times. V is TRBV6-2 or TRBV6-3 and J is TRBJ2-7; D may be TRBD1 or TRBD2 (5 bases each). The CDR3 loop spans 15 amino acids. Between the trimmed V and J ends, which lost 5 bases and 3 bases, there was a span of 17 bases. Per germline, CDR1 MNHEY and CDR2 SVGEGT. In DNA form, the CDR3 reads TGTGCCAGCAGTACGGGACGGCGAGGAAGCTACGAGCAGTACTTC. Its translation: CASSTGRRGSYEQYF.

This clonotype has ten or more counts. The chain employs TRBV5-1 and TRBJ1-1; D is uncertain. Trimming took off 0 bases at V and 3 bases at J, with 6 bases between the two ends. The germline V gene encodes CDR1 SGHRS and CDR2 YFSETQ. The CDR3 totals 13 residues. DNA of the CDR3: TGCGCCAGCAGCTTGGACACTTACACTGAAGCTTTCTTT. Encoded protein: CASSLDTYTEAFF.

This clonotype occurred many times. V and J are TRBV20-1 and TRBJ2-3; D is tentatively TRBD1 or TRBD2 (5 bases each). The CDR3 is 16 residues long. From germline, CDR1 is DFQATT and CDR2 SNEGSKA (reference sequence). V was trimmed by 0 bases and J by 2 bases, leaving 15 bases between them. CDR3 nucleotides: TGCAGTGCTAGAGATCCGGGACGGGGCTTCACAGATACGCAGTATTTT. Amino acids: CSARDPGRGFTDTQYF.

The chain uses TRBV7-8 and TRBJ2-7; unclear D gene. This CDR3 comprises 15 residues. The germline gives CDR1 SGHVS, CDR2 FQNEAQ. V lost 5 bases and J 5 bases, leaving 19 bases between the germline ends. CDR3 sequence (DNA): TGTGCCAGCAGCCAAAGCCTACCAGCTCTGGACGAGCAGTACTTC. Translating it yields CASSQSLPALDEQYF.

As for this clonotype: A read error may be the cause here, since a much bigger clone is one base away. This chain uses TRBV6-1 with TRBJ2-1; a weak D match, TRBD1 (6 bases). The CDR3 extends over 14 amino acids. V shed 4 bases and J shed 5 bases, with 12 bases lying between them. Germline values: CDR1 MNHNS, CDR2 SASEGT. The CDR3 sequence is CASSGQESHNEQFF. DNA for the CDR3: TGTGCCAGCAGTGGACAGGAGTCCCACAATGAGCAGTTCTTC.

The chain uses TRBV19 and TRBJ1-5, with 9 nucleotides matching TRBD1. The germline V gene has CDR1 LNHDA and CDR2 SQIVND (reference sequence). The CDR3 runs to 16 residues. J was trimmed by 2 bases and V by 4 bases; bases with no gene match: 6. The CDR3 protein is CASSRTGVLGNQPQHF. The CDR3 nucleotides are TGTGCCAGTAGTAGGACAGGGGTGCTGGGCAATCAGCCCCAGCATTTT.

This clonotype was found many times. The V gene is TRBV18, the J gene TRBJ2-7, with 7 bases that match TRBD2. The V gene end was trimmed by 6 bases and the J gene end by 4 bases; junction bases not matched to a gene: 9. The CDR3 spans 14 residues. The V gene's germline CDR1 is KGHSH and CDR2 LQKENI. The CDR3 is CASSSSGGDYEQYF. The CDR3, as DNA: TGTGCCAGCTCCTCATCGGGAGGAGATTACGAGCAGTACTTC.

In this sample, this clonotype turned up many times. The V gene is TRBV30, the J gene TRBJ2-5, with TRBD2 as a possible D gene (5 bases). This CDR3 comprises 13 residues. Germline V CDR1 and CDR2: GTSNPN, SVGIG (reference sequence). Trimming removed 2 bases at V and 7 bases at J, with 14 bases between. The CDR3 coding sequence is TGTGCCTGGAGTTTAGACACGGCGGGGACCCAGTACTTC. Amino acid sequence: CAWSLDTAGTQYF.

Only a few counts were recorded for this clonotype. This sequence joins TRBV25-1 and TRBJ1-3; a possible D gene is TRBD1 (5 bases). Per the germline V gene, CDR1 is MGHDK and CDR2 is SYGVNS. The germline V and J ends were trimmed by 0 bases and 0 bases, with 12 bases remaining between them. This CDR3 comprises 17 residues. CDR3 residues: CASSEYTDSLSGNTIYF. CDR3 nucleotides: TGTGCCAGCAGTGAATATACCGACAGCCTCTCTGGAAACACCATATATTTT.

This clonotype showed up just a few times. The DNA of the CDR3 is TGTGCCAGCAGTTTAGGTCTGGCCAATTCACCCCTCCACTTT. Translated: CASSLGLANSPLHF. The rearrangement links TRBV27 to TRBJ1-6, with D unresolved. The V gene's germline CDR1 is MNHEY and CDR2 SMNVEV (reference sequence). The V gene lost 2 bases and the J gene lost 7 bases, with 9 bases spanning the gap. This CDR3 has 14 residues.

This clonotype was seen ten or more times. The rearrangement uses TRBV6-1 and TRBJ2-5; D remains unclear. Trimming stripped 1 base from V and 4 bases from J, with 10 bases between. The CDR3 totals 14 residues. Per germline, CDR1 MNHNS and CDR2 SASEGT. The CDR3 reads CASSEVGWAETQYF. CDR3 DNA sequence: TGTGCCAGCAGTGAAGTGGGGTGGGCAGAGACCCAGTACTTC.

V is TRBV12-3 or TRBV12-4 and J is TRBJ1-4; D unclear. The ends were cut back, 5 bases at V and 5 bases at J, with 6 bases in the middle. CDR3 length: 12 amino acids. The CDR3: CASSPLNEKLFF. DNA of the CDR3: TGTGCCAGCAGTCCCTTGAATGAAAAACTGTTTTTT.

This clonotype was seen a few times. The V gene is TRBV27, the J gene TRBJ2-3; D is possibly TRBD1 (6 bases). Germline V gene lookup returns CDR1 MNHEY and CDR2 SMNVEV (reference sequence). This CDR3 comprises 16 residues. V lost 1 base and J lost 3, with 14 bases in between. This CDR3 reads CASSLLGDTPTDTQYF. The CDR3 nucleotides are TGTGCCAGCAGTTTATTAGGGGACACACCAACAGATACGCAGTATTTT.

This clonotype was seen repeatedly, ten times or more. The genes are TRBV7-2 and TRBJ2-3; 14 bases are a match to TRBD2. Germline V gene sequence: CDR1 SGHTA, CDR2 FQGNSA. The J segment lost 5 bases and the V segment lost 1 base, leaving 5 bases of the junction unmatched. The CDR3 has 17 residues. In nucleotides, the CDR3 is TGTGCCAGCAGCTTAGTTGGGACTAGCGGGGGTAAAGATACGCAGTATTTT. It translates to CASSLVGTSGGKDTQYF.

This clonotype was counted only a few times. The V and J genes are TRBV12-3 or TRBV12-4 and TRBJ1-4; 7 bases match TRBD1. V shed 6 bases and J 4 bases; nucleotides not matched to a gene: 11. There are 16 residues in the CDR3. Written as DNA, the CDR3 is TGTGCCAGCAGCGCCGAGGACAGGACGCATAATGAAAAACTGTTTTTT. Protein: CASSAEDRTHNEKLFF.

J is TRBJ1-1 and V is TRBV28; 8 nucleotides match TRBD1. The trim removed 5 bases at V and 3 bases at J, leaving 8 bases unmatched. CDR1 and CDR2 (germline): MDHEN, SYDVKM. This CDR3 spans 15 amino acids. CDR3 nucleotide sequence: TGTGCCAGCAGTCGGACAGGGTCTGGGGACACTGAAGCTTTCTTT. Protein product: CASSRTGSGDTEAFF.

This clonotype was counted many times. The chain has TRBV5-1 and TRBJ2-1, with D unclear. CDR3 length: 13 amino acids. V dropped 4 bases and J dropped 10 bases, with 15 bases sitting between them. The germline V gene encodes CDR1 SGHRS and CDR2 YFSETQ. CDR3 sequence: CASSPLRSWEQFF. Written as DNA, the CDR3 is TGCGCCAGCAGCCCTCTACGCTCGTGGGAGCAGTTCTTC.